Included here is one TCR beta chain sequence, with context. From germline, CDR1 is SGHAT and CDR2 FQNNGV. The CDR3 spans 14 residues. Between the trimmed V and J ends, which lost 6 bases and 3 bases, there was a span of 11 bases. Followed over time, Seattle patients had been enrolled while infection was active. This record comes from a study of blood T cell repertoires in COVID-19. In the authors' workflow: Reference gene primer amplification gave estimated nucleated cell counts. Assay: immunoSEQ multiplex PCR; the TCRdb copy retains only in-frame clones and omits some. V, J and clone size derive from that table, while D and trimming were established from the DNA sequence. The sample holds 200,000 to 300,000 clones, 75% to 85% seen once.

The chain combines TRBV11-2 with TRBJ2-2; TRBD2 is a possible D gene (5 bases). The TCR was taken from a woman older than 75 with COVID-19, enrolled during active disease. Sequences were obtained from peripheral blood. CDR3 in DNA: TGTGCCAGCAGATTTAGCGAGTACACCGGGGAGCTGTTTTTT. Its protein product is CASRFSEYTGELFF. Combining the CDR3 with reference TRBV11-2 and TRBJ2-2 gives the whole variable domain EAGVAQSPRYKIIEKRQSVAFWCNPISGHATLYWYQQILGQGPKLLIQFQNNGVVDDSQLPKDRFSAERLKGVDSTLKIQPAKLEDSAVYLCASRFSEYTGELFFGEGSRLTVL.